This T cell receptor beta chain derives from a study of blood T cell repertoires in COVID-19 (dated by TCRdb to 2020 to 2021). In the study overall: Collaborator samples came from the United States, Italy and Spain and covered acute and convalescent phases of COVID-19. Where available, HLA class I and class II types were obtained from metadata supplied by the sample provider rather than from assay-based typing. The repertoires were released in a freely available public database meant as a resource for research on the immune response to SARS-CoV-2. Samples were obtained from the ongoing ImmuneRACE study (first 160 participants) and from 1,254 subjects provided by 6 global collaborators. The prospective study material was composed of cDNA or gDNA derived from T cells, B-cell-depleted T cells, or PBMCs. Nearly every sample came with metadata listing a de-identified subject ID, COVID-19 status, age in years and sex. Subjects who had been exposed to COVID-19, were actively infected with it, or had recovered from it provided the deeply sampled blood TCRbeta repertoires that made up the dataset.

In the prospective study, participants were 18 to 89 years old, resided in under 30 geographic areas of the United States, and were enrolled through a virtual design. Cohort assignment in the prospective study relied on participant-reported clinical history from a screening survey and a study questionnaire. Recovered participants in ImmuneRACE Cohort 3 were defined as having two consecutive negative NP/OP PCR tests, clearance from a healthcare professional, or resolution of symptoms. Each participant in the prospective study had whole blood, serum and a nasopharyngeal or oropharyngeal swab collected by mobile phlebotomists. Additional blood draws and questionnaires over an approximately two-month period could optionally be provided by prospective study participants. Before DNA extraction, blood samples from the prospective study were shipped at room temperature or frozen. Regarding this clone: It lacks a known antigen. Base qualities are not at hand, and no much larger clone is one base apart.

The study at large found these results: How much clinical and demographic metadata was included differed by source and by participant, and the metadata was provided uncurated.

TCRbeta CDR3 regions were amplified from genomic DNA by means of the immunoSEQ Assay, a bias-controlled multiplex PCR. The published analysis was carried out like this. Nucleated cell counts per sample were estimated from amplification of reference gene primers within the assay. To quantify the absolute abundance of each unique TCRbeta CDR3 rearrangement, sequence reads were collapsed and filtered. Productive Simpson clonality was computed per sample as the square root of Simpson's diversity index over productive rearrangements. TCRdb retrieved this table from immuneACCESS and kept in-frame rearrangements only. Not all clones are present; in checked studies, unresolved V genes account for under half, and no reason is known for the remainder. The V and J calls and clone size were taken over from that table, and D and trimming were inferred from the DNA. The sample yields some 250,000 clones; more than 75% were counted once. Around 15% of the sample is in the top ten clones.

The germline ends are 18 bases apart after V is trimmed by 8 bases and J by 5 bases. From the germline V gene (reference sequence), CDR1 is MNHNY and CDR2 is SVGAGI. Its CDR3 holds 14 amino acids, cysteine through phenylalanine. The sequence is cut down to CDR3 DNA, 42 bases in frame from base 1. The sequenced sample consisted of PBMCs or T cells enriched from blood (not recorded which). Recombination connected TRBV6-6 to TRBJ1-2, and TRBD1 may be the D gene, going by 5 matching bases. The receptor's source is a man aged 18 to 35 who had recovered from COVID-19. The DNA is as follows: TGTGCCAGCGGGGTGGCGGGGCAATGGTATGGCTACACCTTC. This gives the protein CASGVAGQWYGYTF.